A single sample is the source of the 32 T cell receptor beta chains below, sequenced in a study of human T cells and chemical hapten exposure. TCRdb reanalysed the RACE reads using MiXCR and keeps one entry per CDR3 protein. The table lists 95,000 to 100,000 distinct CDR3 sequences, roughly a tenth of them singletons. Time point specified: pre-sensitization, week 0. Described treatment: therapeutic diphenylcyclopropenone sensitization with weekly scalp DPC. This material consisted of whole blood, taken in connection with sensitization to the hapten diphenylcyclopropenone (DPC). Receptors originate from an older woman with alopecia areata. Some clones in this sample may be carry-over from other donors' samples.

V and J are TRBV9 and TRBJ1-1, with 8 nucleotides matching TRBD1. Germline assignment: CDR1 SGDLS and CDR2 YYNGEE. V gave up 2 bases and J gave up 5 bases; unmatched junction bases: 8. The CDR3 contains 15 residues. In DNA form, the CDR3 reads TGTGCCAGCAGCGTGGGGGGACAGGAGATAACTGAAGCTTTCTTT. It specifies CASSVGGQEITEAFF.

The CDR3 protein is CASSSNSGYEQYF. CDR3 coding DNA: TGTGCCAGCAGCTCGAATTCAGGCTACGAGCAGTACTTC. The gene calls are TRBV7-2 and TRBJ2-7; no firm D call. The CDR3 covers 13 residues. With 4 bases removed from V and 3 bases from J, the gap between germline ends came to 10 bases. Germline loops: CDR1 SGHTA, CDR2 FQGNSA.

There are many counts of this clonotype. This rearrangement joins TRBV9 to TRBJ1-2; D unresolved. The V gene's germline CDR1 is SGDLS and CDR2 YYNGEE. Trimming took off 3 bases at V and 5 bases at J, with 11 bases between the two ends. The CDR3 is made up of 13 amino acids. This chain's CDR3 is CASSGVGRYGYTF. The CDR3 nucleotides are TGTGCCAGCAGCGGCGTGGGGAGGTATGGCTACACCTTC.

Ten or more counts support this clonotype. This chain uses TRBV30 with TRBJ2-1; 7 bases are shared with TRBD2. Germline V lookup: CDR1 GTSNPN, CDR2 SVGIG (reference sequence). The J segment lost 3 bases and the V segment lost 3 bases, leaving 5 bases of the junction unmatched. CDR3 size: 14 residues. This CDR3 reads CAWRASGFYNEQFF. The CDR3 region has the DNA TGTGCCTGGAGGGCTAGCGGTTTCTACAATGAGCAGTTCTTC.

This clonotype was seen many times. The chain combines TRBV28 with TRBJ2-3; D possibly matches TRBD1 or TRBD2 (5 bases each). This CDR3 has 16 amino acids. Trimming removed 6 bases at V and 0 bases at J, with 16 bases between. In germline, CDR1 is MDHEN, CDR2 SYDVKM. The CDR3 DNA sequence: TGTGCCAGCAGCAACCCCGGGACGACTAGCACAGATACGCAGTATTTT. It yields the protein CASSNPGTTSTDTQYF. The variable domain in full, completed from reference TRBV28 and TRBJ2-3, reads DVKVTQSSRYLVKRTGEKVFLECVQDMDHENMFWYRQDPGLGLRLIYFSYDVKMKEKGDIPEGYSVSREKKERFSLILESASTNQTSMYLCASSNPGTTSTDTQYFGPGTRLTVL.

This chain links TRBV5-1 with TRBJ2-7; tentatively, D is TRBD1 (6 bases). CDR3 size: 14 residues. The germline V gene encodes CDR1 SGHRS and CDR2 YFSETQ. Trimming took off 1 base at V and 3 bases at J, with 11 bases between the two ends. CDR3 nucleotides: TGCGCCAGCAGCTTGCCAGGGGCGGTCTACGAGCAGTACTTC. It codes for CASSLPGAVYEQYF. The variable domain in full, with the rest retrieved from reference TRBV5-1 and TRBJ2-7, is KAGVTQTPRYLIKTRGQQVTLSCSPISGHRSVSWYQQTPGQGLQFLFEYFSETQRNKGNFPGRFSGRQFSNSRSEMNVSTLELGDSALYLCASSLPGAVYEQYFGPGTRLTVT.

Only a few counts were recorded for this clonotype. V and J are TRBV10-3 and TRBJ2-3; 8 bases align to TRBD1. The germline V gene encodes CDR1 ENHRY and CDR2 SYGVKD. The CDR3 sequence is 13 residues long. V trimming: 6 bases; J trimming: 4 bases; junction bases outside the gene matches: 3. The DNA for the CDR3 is TGTGCCATCAGCTCAGGGGGCCCAGATACGCAGTATTTT. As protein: CAISSGGPDTQYF.

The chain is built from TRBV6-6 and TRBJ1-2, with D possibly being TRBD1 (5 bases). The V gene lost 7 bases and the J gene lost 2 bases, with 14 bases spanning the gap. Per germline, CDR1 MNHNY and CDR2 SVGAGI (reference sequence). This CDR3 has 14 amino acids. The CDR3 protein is CASTENRPNYGYTF. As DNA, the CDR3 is TGTGCCAGCACCGAGAACAGGCCGAACTATGGCTACACCTTC.

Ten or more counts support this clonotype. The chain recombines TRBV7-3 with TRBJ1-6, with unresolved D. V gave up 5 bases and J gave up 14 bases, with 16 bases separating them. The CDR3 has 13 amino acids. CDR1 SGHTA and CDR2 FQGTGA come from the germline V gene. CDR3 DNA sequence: TGTGCCAGCAGCCCCACGGGGTTCGGGGCCCTCCACTTT. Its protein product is CASSPTGFGALHF.

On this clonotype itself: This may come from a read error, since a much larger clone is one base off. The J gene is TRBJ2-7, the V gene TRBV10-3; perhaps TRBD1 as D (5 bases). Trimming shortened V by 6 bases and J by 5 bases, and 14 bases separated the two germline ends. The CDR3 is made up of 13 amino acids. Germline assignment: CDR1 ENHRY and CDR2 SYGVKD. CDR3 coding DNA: TGTGCCATCAGGGTGGACATTACAGACGAGCAGTACTTC. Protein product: CAIRVDITDEQYF.

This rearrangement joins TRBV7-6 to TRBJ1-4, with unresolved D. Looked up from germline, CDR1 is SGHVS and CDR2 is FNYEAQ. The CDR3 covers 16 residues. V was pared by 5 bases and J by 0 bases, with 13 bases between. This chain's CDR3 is CASSPRTPTTNEKLFF. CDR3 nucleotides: TGTGCCAGCAGCCCGCGGACGCCAACAACTAATGAAAAACTGTTTTTT.

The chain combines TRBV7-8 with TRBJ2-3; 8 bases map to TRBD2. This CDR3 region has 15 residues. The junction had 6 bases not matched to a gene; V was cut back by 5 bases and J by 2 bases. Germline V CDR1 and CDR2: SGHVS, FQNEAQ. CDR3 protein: CASSRAGAATDTQYF. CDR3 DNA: TGTGCCAGCAGCCGAGCGGGGGCCGCCACAGATACGCAGTATTTT. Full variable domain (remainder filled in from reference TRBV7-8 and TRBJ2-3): GAGVSQSPRYKVAKRGQDVALRCDPISGHVSLFWYQQALGQGPEFLTYFQNEAQLDKSGLPSDRFFAERPEGSVSTLKIQRTQQEDSAVYLCASSRAGAATDTQYFGPGTRLTVL.

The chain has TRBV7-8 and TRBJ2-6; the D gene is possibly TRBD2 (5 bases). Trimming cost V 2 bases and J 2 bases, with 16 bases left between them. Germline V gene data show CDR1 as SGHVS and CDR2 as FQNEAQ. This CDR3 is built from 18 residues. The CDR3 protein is CASSLYEGYTTGANVLTF. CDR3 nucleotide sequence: TGTGCCAGCAGCTTATATGAGGGATACACAACTGGGGCCAACGTCCTGACTTTC. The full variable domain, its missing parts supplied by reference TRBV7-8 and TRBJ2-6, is GAGVSQSPRYKVAKRGQDVALRCDPISGHVSLFWYQQALGQGPEFLTYFQNEAQLDKSGLPSDRFFAERPEGSVSTLKIQRTQQEDSAVYLCASSLYEGYTTGANVLTFGAGSRLTVL.

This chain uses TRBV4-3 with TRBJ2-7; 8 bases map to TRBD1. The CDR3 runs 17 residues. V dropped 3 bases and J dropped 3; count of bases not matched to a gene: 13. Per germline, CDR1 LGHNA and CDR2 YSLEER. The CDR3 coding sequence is TGCGCCAGCAGCCAGAGCCGATCAAGGACAGGGATCTACGAGCAGTACTTC. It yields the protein CASSQSRSRTGIYEQYF.

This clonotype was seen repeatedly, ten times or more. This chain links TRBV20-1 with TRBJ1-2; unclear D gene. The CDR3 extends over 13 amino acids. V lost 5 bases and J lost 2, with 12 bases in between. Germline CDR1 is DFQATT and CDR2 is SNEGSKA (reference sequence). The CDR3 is CSAVDGRNYGYTF. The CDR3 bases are TGCAGTGCTGTAGACGGGAGGAACTATGGCTACACCTTC.

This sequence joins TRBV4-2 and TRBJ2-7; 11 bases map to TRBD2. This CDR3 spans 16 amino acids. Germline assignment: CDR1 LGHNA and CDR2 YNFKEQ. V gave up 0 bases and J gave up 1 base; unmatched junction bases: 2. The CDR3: CASSQEWTSGSYEQYF. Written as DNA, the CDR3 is TGTGCCAGCAGCCAAGAATGGACTAGCGGGTCCTACGAGCAGTACTTC.

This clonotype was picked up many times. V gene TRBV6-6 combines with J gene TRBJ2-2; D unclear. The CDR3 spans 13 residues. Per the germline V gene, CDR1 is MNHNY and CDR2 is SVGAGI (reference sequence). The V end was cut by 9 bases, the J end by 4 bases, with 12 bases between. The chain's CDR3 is CASRLVVTGELFF. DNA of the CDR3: TGTGCCAGTCGTCTCGTGGTCACCGGGGAGCTGTTTTTT.

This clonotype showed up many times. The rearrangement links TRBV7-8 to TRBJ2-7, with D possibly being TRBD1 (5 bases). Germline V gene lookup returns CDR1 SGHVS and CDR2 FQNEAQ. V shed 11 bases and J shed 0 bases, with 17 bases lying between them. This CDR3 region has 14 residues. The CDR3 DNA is TGTGCCTCTGGCCCTGATGGGGCCTCCTACGAGCAGTACTTC. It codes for CASGPDGASYEQYF.

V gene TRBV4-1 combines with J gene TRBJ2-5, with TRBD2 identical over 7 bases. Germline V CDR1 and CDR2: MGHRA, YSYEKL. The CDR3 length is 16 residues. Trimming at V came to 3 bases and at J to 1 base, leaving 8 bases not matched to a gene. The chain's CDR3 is CASSQGGLPVQETQYF. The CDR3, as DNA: TGCGCCAGCAGCCAGGGGGGACTACCGGTCCAAGAGACCCAGTACTTC.

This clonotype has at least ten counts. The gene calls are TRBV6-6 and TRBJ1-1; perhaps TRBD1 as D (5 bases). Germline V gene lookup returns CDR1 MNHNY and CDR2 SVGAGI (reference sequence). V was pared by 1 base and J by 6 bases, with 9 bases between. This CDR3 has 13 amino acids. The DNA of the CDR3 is TGTGCCAGCAGTTACTATGGGGACGCTGAAGCTTTCTTT. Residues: CASSYYGDAEAFF.

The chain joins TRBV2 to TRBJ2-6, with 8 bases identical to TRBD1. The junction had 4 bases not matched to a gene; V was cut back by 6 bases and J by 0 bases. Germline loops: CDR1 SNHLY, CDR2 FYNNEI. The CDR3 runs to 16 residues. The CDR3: CASRQGVASGANVLTF. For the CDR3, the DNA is TGTGCCAGCAGACAGGGGGTGGCCTCTGGGGCCAACGTCCTGACTTTC.

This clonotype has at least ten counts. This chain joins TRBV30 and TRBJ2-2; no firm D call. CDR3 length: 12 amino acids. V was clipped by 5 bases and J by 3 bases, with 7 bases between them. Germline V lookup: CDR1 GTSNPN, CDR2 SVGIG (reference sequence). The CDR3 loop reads CAWGQYTGELFF. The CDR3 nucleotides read TGTGCCTGGGGTCAGTACACCGGGGAGCTGTTTTTT. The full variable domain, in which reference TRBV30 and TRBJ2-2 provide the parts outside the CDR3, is SQTIHQWPATLVQPVGSPLSLECTVEGTSNPNLYWYRQAAGRGLQLLFYSVGIGQISSEVPQNLSASRPQDRQFILSSKKLLLSDSGFYLCAWGQYTGELFFGEGSRLTVL.

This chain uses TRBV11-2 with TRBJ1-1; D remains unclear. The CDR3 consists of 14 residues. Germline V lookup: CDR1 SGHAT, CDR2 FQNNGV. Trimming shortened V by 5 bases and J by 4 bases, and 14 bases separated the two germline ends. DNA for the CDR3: TGTGCCAGCAGCGCGTCAAGGGTCGGCACTGAAGCTTTCTTT. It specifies CASSASRVGTEAFF.

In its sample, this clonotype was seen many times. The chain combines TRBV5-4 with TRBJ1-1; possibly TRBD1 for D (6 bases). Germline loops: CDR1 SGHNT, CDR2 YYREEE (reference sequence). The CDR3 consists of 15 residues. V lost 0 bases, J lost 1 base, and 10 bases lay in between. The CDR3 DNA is TGTGCCAGCAGCTTGGCCGCAGGGGCGAACACTGAAGCTTTCTTT. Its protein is CASSLAAGANTEAFF.

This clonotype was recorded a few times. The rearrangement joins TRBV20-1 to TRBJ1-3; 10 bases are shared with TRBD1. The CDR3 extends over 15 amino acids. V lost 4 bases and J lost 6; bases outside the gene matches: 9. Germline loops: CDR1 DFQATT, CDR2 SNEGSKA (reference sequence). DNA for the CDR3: TGCAGTGCTATGCCGACAGGGGGCCCTGAAAACACCATATATTTT. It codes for CSAMPTGGPENTIYF.

The CDR3 region is CSVGGGTEAFF. The CDR3 DNA reads TGCAGCGTTGGAGGAGGGACTGAAGCTTTCTTT. This chain uses TRBV29-1 with TRBJ1-1; D is uncertain. This CDR3 is built from 11 residues. Germline CDR1 and CDR2: SQVTM and ANQGSEA. Trimming removed 4 bases from V and 5 bases from J, with 8 bases in between. Complete variable domain (other parts from reference TRBV29-1 and TRBJ1-1): SAVISQKPSRDICQRGTSLTIQCQVDSQVTMMFWYRQQPGQSLTLIATANQGSEATYESGFVIDKFPISRPNLTFSTLTVSNMSPEDSSIYLCSVGGGTEAFFGQGTRLTVV.

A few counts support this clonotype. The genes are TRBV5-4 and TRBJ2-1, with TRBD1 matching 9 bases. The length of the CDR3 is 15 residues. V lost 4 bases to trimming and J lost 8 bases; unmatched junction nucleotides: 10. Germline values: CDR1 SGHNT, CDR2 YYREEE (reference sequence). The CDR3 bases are TGTGCCAGCAGCGGTCCCGGGACAGGGACCGATGAGCAGTTCTTC. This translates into CASSGPGTGTDEQFF.

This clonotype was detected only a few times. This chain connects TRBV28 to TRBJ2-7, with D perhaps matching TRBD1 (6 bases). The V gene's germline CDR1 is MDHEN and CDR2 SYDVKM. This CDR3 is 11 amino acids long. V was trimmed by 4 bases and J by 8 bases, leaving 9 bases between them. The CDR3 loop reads CASSSQGKQYF. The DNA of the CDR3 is TGTGCCAGCAGTTCTCAGGGGAAGCAGTACTTC. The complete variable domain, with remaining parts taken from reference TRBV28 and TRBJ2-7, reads DVKVTQSSRYLVKRTGEKVFLECVQDMDHENMFWYRQDPGLGLRLIYFSYDVKMKEKGDIPEGYSVSREKKERFSLILESASTNQTSMYLCASSSQGKQYFGPGTRLTVT.

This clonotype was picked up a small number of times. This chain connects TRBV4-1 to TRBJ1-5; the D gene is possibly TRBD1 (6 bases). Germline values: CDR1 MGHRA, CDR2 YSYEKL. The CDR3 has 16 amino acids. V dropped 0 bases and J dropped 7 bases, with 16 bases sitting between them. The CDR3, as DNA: TGCGCCAGCAGCCAAGAAACTTACAGGGTTCAACAGCCCCAGCATTTT. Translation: CASSQETYRVQQPQHF.

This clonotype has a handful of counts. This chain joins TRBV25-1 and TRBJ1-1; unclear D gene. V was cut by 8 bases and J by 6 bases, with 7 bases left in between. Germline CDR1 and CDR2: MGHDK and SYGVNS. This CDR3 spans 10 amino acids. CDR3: CASAASEAFF. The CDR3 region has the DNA TGTGCCAGCGCGGCGTCTGAAGCTTTCTTT.

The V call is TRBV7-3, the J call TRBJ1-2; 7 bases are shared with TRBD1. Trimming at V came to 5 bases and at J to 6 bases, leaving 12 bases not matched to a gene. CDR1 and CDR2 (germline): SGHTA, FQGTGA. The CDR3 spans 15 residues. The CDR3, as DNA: TGTGCCAGCAGCCGGGACAGTACCTCTCCCGATGGCTACACCTTC. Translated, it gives CASSRDSTSPDGYTF. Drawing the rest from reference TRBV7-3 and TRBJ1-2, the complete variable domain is GAGVSQTPSNKVTEKGKYVELRCDPISGHTALYWYRQSLGQGPEFLIYFQGTGAADDSGLPNDRFFAVRPEGSVSTLKIQRTERGDSAVYLCASSRDSTSPDGYTFGSGTRLTVV.

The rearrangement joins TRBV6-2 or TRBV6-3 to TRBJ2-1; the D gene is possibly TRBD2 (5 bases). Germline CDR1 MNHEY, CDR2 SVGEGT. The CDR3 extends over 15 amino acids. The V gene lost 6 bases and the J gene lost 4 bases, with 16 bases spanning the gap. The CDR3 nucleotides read TGTGCCAGCAGACCCACGGCCCGCGGGTACAATGAGCAGTTCTTC. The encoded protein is CASRPTARGYNEQFF.